This T cell receptor (beta chain) was identified during a study of blood T cell repertoires in COVID-19. On the study more broadly: Whether acute or convalescent, the COVID-19 samples came from the United States, Italy and Spain.

Assay used: immunoSEQ multiplex PCR; TCRdb lists only in-frame clones, some missing. The sample consists of around 250,000 clones, around 90% of them appearing once. V was trimmed by 0 bases and J by 8 bases, leaving 12 bases between them. Germline-derived CDR1 and CDR2 are SGHRS and YFSETQ. The CDR3 loop spans 14 amino acids. Those who participated ranged in age from roughly 18 to 89 years and resided in approximately 26 US areas. V and J are TRBV5-1 and TRBJ2-1; D is perhaps TRBD2 (6 bases). Specimen: PBMCs or T cells enriched from blood (not recorded which). This clonotype was sampled from a woman between 45 and 65 years old who had recovered from COVID-19. DNA of the CDR3: TGCGCCAGCAGCTTGGCTAGCGTCGTCCATGAGCAGTTCTTC. Translating it yields CASSLASVVHEQFF. Drawing the rest from reference TRBV5-1 and TRBJ2-1, the complete variable domain is KAGVTQTPRYLIKTRGQQVTLSCSPISGHRSVSWYQQTPGQGLQFLFEYFSETQRNKGNFPGRFSGRQFSNSRSEMNVSTLELGDSALYLCASSLASVVHEQFFGPGTRLTVL.